The 10 T cell receptor beta chains presented below share a single source sample, sequenced in a study of T cell responses to AZD1222 COVID-19 vaccine. Assay: immunoSEQ multiplex PCR; the TCRdb copy retains only in-frame clones and omits some. The sample carries roughly 100,000 clones, 82% recorded once. The specimen comprised peripheral blood, sampled on day 0 of AZD1222 vaccination. These receptors were obtained from an adult in good health.

This clone showed up just once. The chain joins TRBV7-2 to TRBJ1-2, with D unresolved. The V end lost 5 bases, the J end lost 5 bases, and 9 bases lay between the germline ends. The CDR3 contains 12 residues. From germline, CDR1 is SGHTA and CDR2 FQGNSA. CDR3 nucleotides: TGTGCCAGCAGCGGAGGGTATTATGGCTACACCTTC. Its protein product is CASSGGYYGYTF.

The chain links TRBV5-4 to TRBJ1-1; D remains ambiguous. The CDR3 has 16 residues. Trimming took 1 base from V and 1 from J, leaving 14 bases between them. Germline V gene lookup returns CDR1 SGHNT and CDR2 YYREEE (reference sequence). The chain's CDR3 is CASSLRVVGKNTEAFF. The CDR3, as DNA: TGTGCCAGCAGCTTGAGGGTTGTAGGGAAGAACACTGAAGCTTTCTTT.

The chain recombines TRBV11-2 with TRBJ1-1; D uncertain. V lost 1 base to trimming and J lost 6 bases, with 3 bases between them. This CDR3 contains 11 residues. In germline, CDR1 is SGHAT, CDR2 FQNNGV. DNA for the CDR3: TGTGCCAGCAGCTTAGCCTCTGAAGCTTTCTTT. It is translated as CASSLASEAFF.

The chain recombines TRBV7-8 with TRBJ2-3, with TRBD2 identical over 7 bases. The CDR3 runs 15 residues. V lost 1 base, J lost 4 bases, and 5 bases stayed unmatched. Germline-derived CDR1 and CDR2 are SGHVS and FQNEAQ. Here the CDR3 DNA reads TGTGCCAGCAGCTTAGGTGGGGGGGTGGCAGATACGCAGTATTTT. As protein: CASSLGGGVADTQYF.

A remark on this clone: Within the sample, other DNA sequences also encode this same CDR3. The CDR3 region has the DNA TGCGCCAGCAGCCAAGACCGACTCTCTGGAAACACCATATATTTT. The encoded protein is CASSQDRLSGNTIYF. V is TRBV4-3 and J is TRBJ1-3; D is uncertain. V lost 0 bases, J lost 0 bases, and 6 bases lay in between. Germline values: CDR1 LGHNA, CDR2 YSLEER. The CDR3 runs to 15 residues.

This clone has just one count. The chain couples TRBV7-2 to TRBJ1-6, with TRBD1 matching over 7 bases. Germline trimming cut 6 bases from V and 8 bases from J; bases unmatched to any gene: 7. The CDR3 spans 14 residues. The germline V gene has CDR1 SGHTA and CDR2 FQGNSA. The CDR3 sequence: CASSLKTGDSPLHF. The CDR3, as DNA: TGTGCCAGCAGTCTAAAAACAGGGGATTCACCCCTCCACTTT.

This chain connects TRBV3-1 (or the pseudogene TRBV3-2) to TRBJ1-2, with 7 bases matching TRBD1. V shed 2 bases and J 8 bases; nucleotides not matched to a gene: 5. CDR3 length: 13 amino acids. Germline CDR1 and CDR2: LGHDT and YNNKEL (reference sequence). In DNA form, the CDR3 reads TGTGCCAGCAGCCAACCTACAGGGGTCGGCTACACCTTC. As protein: CASSQPTGVGYTF.

The chain couples TRBV5-1 to TRBJ1-6, with D possibly TRBD1 on 5 matching bases. The CDR3 consists of 15 residues. Germline V CDR1 and CDR2: SGHRS, YFSETQ. Between the trimmed V and J ends, which lost 2 bases and 12 bases, there was a span of 18 bases. The CDR3: CASSLPLGSGGPLHF. Written as DNA, the CDR3 is TGCGCCAGCAGCTTACCTCTGGGAAGCGGGGGACCCCTCCACTTT.

This sequence joins TRBV7-8 and TRBJ1-1; 11 nucleotides match TRBD1. V shed 5 bases and J 10 bases; nucleotides not matched to a gene: 6. The CDR3 length is 13 residues. Germline CDR1 is SGHVS and CDR2 is FQNEAQ. The CDR3 protein is CASSQGQGAAAFF. The CDR3 bases are TGTGCCAGCAGCCAAGGACAGGGGGCGGCAGCTTTCTTT.

This chain connects TRBV5-1 to TRBJ2-1; no clear D gene. Deletions cut 3 bases from V and 2 bases from J, with 9 bases between. Germline CDR1 and CDR2: SGHRS and YFSETQ. The CDR3 runs to 14 residues. CDR3 sequence: CASSYDNPYNEQFF. In DNA, the CDR3 is TGCGCCAGCAGCTACGACAATCCCTACAATGAGCAGTTCTTC.